These 29 T cell receptor beta chains share one sample of origin, sequenced in a study of CD8 T cells in ankylosing spondylitis listed by TCRdb under 2017. Library creation used 5' RACE. TCRdb lists the instrument as Illumina HiSeq 2500. Clones were called with MiXCR by TCRdb after fastp trimmed the public reads at Q25, and only in-frame beta chains were retained. Rows are unified per CDR3 protein, each entry keeping the most common DNA and genes. Across this sample there are approximately 190,000 distinct CDR3 sequences, with over 10% seen only once. The ten largest clones add up to approximately 10% of the sample. Sequencing used blood, either unsorted or a sorted T cell fraction (not recorded which). These receptor sequences come from a female donor with ankylosing spondylitis or in good health (not recorded which).

This clonotype was seen only a few times. CDR3 bases: TGTGCCAGCATCCCGTTAGCGGGAGTTTCCTACGAGCAGTACTTC. Residues: CASIPLAGVSYEQYF. The chain uses TRBV7-9 and TRBJ2-7, with 9 bases aligning to TRBD2. Germline-derived CDR1 and CDR2 are SEHNR and FQNEAQ (reference sequence). The CDR3 runs 15 residues. With 7 bases clipped from V and 1 base from J, the junction kept 8 bases outside the gene matches.

This clonotype was counted many times. The V and J genes are TRBV2 and TRBJ1-2; D uncertain. There are 20 residues in the CDR3. Trimming removed 0 bases from V and 0 bases from J, with 23 bases in between. Germline CDR1 SNHLY, CDR2 FYNNEI. CDR3 region: CASSEALVKSGEIPNYGYTF. The CDR3 DNA is TGTGCCAGCAGTGAAGCGCTCGTGAAGTCGGGCGAAATCCCTAACTATGGCTACACCTTC.

This clonotype has a handful of counts. J is TRBJ1-3 and V is TRBV5-4; D remains ambiguous. Trimming took off 1 base at V and 4 bases at J, with 3 bases between the two ends. CDR3 size: 12 residues. The germline CDR1 and CDR2 sequences are SGHNT and YYREEE (reference sequence). The CDR3 loop reads CASSLSGNTIYF. The CDR3 nucleotides are TGTGCCAGCAGCTTGAGCGGAAACACCATATATTTT.

This clonotype has just a few counts. V usage is TRBV7-2 and J usage is TRBJ2-7; TRBD1 matches 7 bases. Per germline, CDR1 SGHTA and CDR2 FQGNSA. J gave up 2 bases and V 5 bases, and 6 bases lay outside the gene matches. The CDR3 consists of 14 residues. The CDR3 DNA is TGTGCCAGCAGCATAAACAGGGGAACCTACGAGCAGTACTTC. Translated: CASSINRGTYEQYF.

In this sample, this clonotype turned up many times. This sequence joins TRBV5-1 and TRBJ1-4; D is undetermined. This CDR3 has 16 amino acids. Germline loops: CDR1 SGHRS, CDR2 YFSETQ. V lost 0 bases and J lost 3, with 12 bases in between. The CDR3 coding sequence is TGCGCCAGCAGCTTGGCCTCTTCGGGAGCTAATGAAAAACTGTTTTTT. This sequence encodes CASSLASSGANEKLFF. Looking up the rest from reference TRBV5-1 and TRBJ1-4 gives the full variable domain: KAGVTQTPRYLIKTRGQQVTLSCSPISGHRSVSWYQQTPGQGLQFLFEYFSETQRNKGNFPGRFSGRQFSNSRSEMNVSTLELGDSALYLCASSLASSGANEKLFFGSGTQLSVL.

This clonotype was observed at least ten times. The V gene is TRBV2, the J gene TRBJ2-1; D call uncertain. The CDR3 contains 15 residues. The germline V and J ends were trimmed by 2 bases and 3 bases, with 11 bases remaining between them. The germline gives CDR1 SNHLY, CDR2 FYNNEI. The CDR3 protein is CASSEQAGNYNEQFF. For the CDR3, the DNA is TGTGCCAGCAGTGAACAGGCTGGGAACTACAATGAGCAGTTCTTC. The full variable domain, completed using reference TRBV2 and TRBJ2-1, is EPEVTQTPSHQVTQMGQEVILRCVPISNHLYFYWYRQILGQKVEFLVSFYNNEISEKSEIFDDQFSVERPDGSNFTLKIRSTKLEDSAMYFCASSEQAGNYNEQFFGPGTRLTVL.

J is TRBJ2-1 and V is TRBV15; D unclear. The CDR3 runs to 14 residues. CDR1 and CDR2 from the germline V gene are LNHNV and YYDKDF (reference sequence). V was trimmed by 1 base and J by 7 bases, leaving 11 bases between them. CDR3 loop: CATSRVAGPNEQFF. The CDR3 nucleotides are TGTGCCACCAGCAGAGTTGCCGGACCTAATGAGCAGTTCTTC.

This clonotype was seen at least ten times. V gene TRBV12-3 or TRBV12-4 combines with J gene TRBJ2-7; D is unresolved. V shed 6 bases and J shed 0 bases, with 12 bases lying between them. The CDR3 has 14 amino acids. Here the CDR3 reads CASRPRPGSYEQYF. In nucleotides, the CDR3 is TGTGCCAGCAGGCCGCGACCAGGCTCCTACGAGCAGTACTTC.

This clonotype was counted only a few times. A clone one base away is much larger, so this may be a read error. The CDR3 here is CASSYMNTEAFF. The DNA for the CDR3 is TGTGCCAGCAGTTACATGAACACTGAAGCTTTCTTT. The chain carries TRBV6-2 or TRBV6-3 and TRBJ1-1; D unclear. Germline-derived CDR1 and CDR2 are MNHEY and SVGEGT. The CDR3 extends over 12 amino acids. V dropped 2 bases and J dropped 0 bases, with 1 base sitting between them.

Many counts were recorded for this clonotype. The V call is TRBV5-1, the J call TRBJ2-7; tentative D call: TRBD1 (6 bases). Germline V gene data show CDR1 as SGHRS and CDR2 as YFSETQ. There are 14 residues in the CDR3. Trimming removed 1 base from V and 4 bases from J, with 12 bases in between. DNA for the CDR3: TGCGCCAGCAGCTTGTCCCTTACAGGGTACGAGCAGTACTTC. Protein product: CASSLSLTGYEQYF.

As for this clonotype: This may stem from a read error, because a much larger clone lies one nucleotide away. The chain employs TRBV20-1 and TRBJ2-3; D is ambiguous. Trimming shortened V by 5 bases and J by 4 bases, and 13 bases separated the two germline ends. CDR1 is DFQATT, CDR2 SNEGSKA, per germline (reference sequence). CDR3 size: 13 residues. The CDR3 DNA reads as TGCAGTGCTGGGCACCCAGCCCCAGATACGCAGTATTTT. Its protein product is CSAGHPAPDTQYF.

The table lists this clonotype with many counts. The chain uses TRBV19 and TRBJ2-3; weak D call: TRBD2 (6 bases). The CDR3 has 16 amino acids. Trimming took 7 bases from V and 1 from J, leaving 18 bases between them. Germline lookup yields CDR1 LNHDA and CDR2 SQIVND (reference sequence). The CDR3 sequence is CASNQIRERGTDTQYF. The CDR3 nucleotides are TGTGCCAGTAACCAGATCCGGGAGAGGGGCACAGATACGCAGTATTTT.

This clonotype has a handful of counts. The rearrangement joins TRBV9 to TRBJ1-2; no reliable D call. The CDR3 spans 15 residues. V was cut by 1 base and J by 1 base, with 11 bases left in between. From germline, CDR1 is SGDLS and CDR2 YYNGEE. The CDR3 is CASSVKPTGNYGYTF. CDR3 nucleotides: TGTGCCAGCAGCGTAAAACCGACGGGTAACTATGGCTACACCTTC.

In its sample, this clonotype was seen many times. The V call is TRBV5-1, the J call TRBJ2-5, with D tentatively TRBD2 (5 bases). The CDR3 runs to 14 residues. Trimming stripped 4 bases from V and 4 bases from J, with 14 bases between. Germline CDR1 is SGHRS and CDR2 is YFSETQ. The CDR3 DNA sequence: TGCGCCAGCAGCGTTACTAGTTTGCGAGAGACCCAGTACTTC. Its translation is CASSVTSLRETQYF.

This clonotype was counted ten times or more. CDR3 sequence (DNA): TGTGCCAGCAGCCCAGGGGGCGCACCCGGAAACACCATATATTTT. Translating gives CASSPGGAPGNTIYF. The rearrangement joins TRBV5-5 to TRBJ1-3; 8 bases are a match to TRBD1. Germline CDR1 SGHKS, CDR2 YYEKEE (reference sequence). With 4 bases clipped from V and 4 bases from J, the junction kept 7 bases outside the gene matches. The CDR3 runs to 15 residues.

This clonotype appeared once. The V call is TRBV7-2, the J call TRBJ2-5; TRBD2 might be the D (6 bases). The CDR3 loop spans 14 amino acids. CDR1 and CDR2 from the germline V gene are SGHTA and FQGNSA. V was pared by 4 bases and J by 2 bases, with 11 bases between. The CDR3 DNA follows: TGTGCCAGCAGCTCCGCGGGGCGGCAAGAGACCCAGTACTTC. It is translated as CASSSAGRQETQYF. Drawing the rest from reference TRBV7-2 and TRBJ2-5, the complete variable domain is GAGVSQSPSNKVTEKGKDVELRCDPISGHTALYWYRQSLGQGLEFLIYFQGNSAPDKSGLPSDRFSAERTGGSVSTLTIQRTQQEDSAVYLCASSSAGRQETQYFGPGTRLLVL.

In this sample, this clonotype turned up many times. The gene calls are TRBV19 and TRBJ2-1; no clear D. V shed 3 bases and J shed 8 bases, with 11 bases lying between them. CDR1 LNHDA and CDR2 SQIVND come from the germline V gene (reference sequence). The CDR3 spans 13 residues. This chain's CDR3 is CASSIRVFDEQFF. The CDR3 nucleotides are TGTGCCAGTAGTATTCGGGTTTTTGATGAGCAGTTCTTC.

This clonotype was seen ten or more times. This chain connects TRBV5-6 to TRBJ1-5; the D gene is possibly TRBD1 (5 bases). The length of the CDR3 is 14 residues. Germline CDR1 reads SGHDT; CDR2 reads YYEEEE. V was trimmed by 4 bases and J by 4 bases, leaving 12 bases between them. CDR3 protein: CASSMFAGNQPQHF. CDR3 nucleotides: TGTGCCAGCAGCATGTTCGCAGGGAATCAGCCCCAGCATTTT.

The V call is TRBV30, the J call TRBJ1-5; D is uncertain. The germline V gene encodes CDR1 GTSNPN and CDR2 SVGIG (reference sequence). The V and J ends lost 4 bases and 11 bases respectively, with 15 bases between them. The CDR3 extends over 12 amino acids. The CDR3 sequence is CAWNFQLGSQHF. CDR3 DNA: TGTGCCTGGAACTTTCAACTGGGGTCCCAGCATTTT.

The chain has TRBV5-1 and TRBJ2-7, with TRBD2 matching 9 bases. Germline assignment: CDR1 SGHRS and CDR2 YFSETQ. The CDR3 length is 12 residues. J was trimmed by 5 bases and V by 4 bases; bases with no gene match: 1. Here the CDR3 DNA reads TGCGCCAGCAGCGGGACTAGCAACGAGCAGTACTTC. This sequence encodes CASSGTSNEQYF.

The chain couples TRBV7-2 to TRBJ1-2; 7 bases agree with TRBD1. Germline CDR1 is SGHTA and CDR2 is FQGNSA. Trimming took 0 bases from V and 4 from J; bases not matched to a gene: 5. The CDR3 covers 15 residues. The CDR3 loop reads CASSLAPGGVYGYTF. CDR3 coding DNA: TGTGCCAGCAGCTTAGCTCCAGGGGGAGTCTATGGCTACACCTTC.

At least ten counts were recorded for this clonotype. The chain combines TRBV5-1 with TRBJ2-7; 11 bases match TRBD2. The CDR3 has 15 amino acids. The germline V gene encodes CDR1 SGHRS and CDR2 YFSETQ. Unmatched junction bases numbered 9, after V lost 4 bases and J lost 6 bases. The CDR3: CASSALLAGGLEQYF. The CDR3 DNA reads TGCGCCAGCAGCGCATTGCTAGCGGGAGGTCTCGAGCAGTACTTC.

This clonotype has just a few counts. V usage is TRBV27 and J usage is TRBJ1-1; D remains ambiguous. CDR1 MNHEY and CDR2 SMNVEV come from the germline V gene (reference sequence). V was clipped by 2 bases and J by 11 bases, with 15 bases between them. The CDR3 runs to 13 residues. The CDR3 reads CASSLNGARRAFF. DNA of the CDR3: TGTGCCAGCAGTTTAAATGGTGCTCGGCGGGCTTTCTTT.

In regard to this clonotype: This sequence may be a read error, since a much larger clone differs from it by one base. This sequence joins TRBV7-8 and TRBJ1-4; D unresolved. The germline gives CDR1 SGHVS, CDR2 FQNEAQ. The CDR3 length is 14 residues. Trimming removed 5 bases from V and 8 bases from J, with 15 bases in between. The CDR3 DNA sequence: TGTGCCAGCAGCCTTCGATCCTGGGAGGAAAAACTGTTTTTT. It is translated as CASSLRSWEEKLFF.

This clonotype was found many times. J is TRBJ2-7 and V is TRBV29-1, with a possible D match to TRBD1 (5 bases). The germline V gene encodes CDR1 SQVTM and CDR2 ANQGSEA. The germline V and J ends were trimmed by 5 bases and 5 bases, with 13 bases remaining between them. The CDR3 loop spans 12 amino acids. The CDR3 reads CSVLARENEQYF. The DNA of the CDR3 is TGCAGCGTTTTAGCCAGGGAAAACGAGCAGTACTTC.

This clonotype was found many times. The V and J genes are TRBV5-1 and TRBJ2-1; D might be TRBD1 (6 bases). This CDR3 contains 15 residues. Germline-derived CDR1 and CDR2 are SGHRS and YFSETQ. Between the trimmed V and J ends, which lost 5 bases and 9 bases, there was a span of 21 bases. This chain's CDR3 is CASSPLTGIAAEQFF. DNA of the CDR3: TGCGCCAGCAGTCCACTCACAGGGATCGCAGCTGAGCAGTTCTTC.

The chain has TRBV18 and TRBJ1-6, with D perhaps matching TRBD1 (5 bases). The V gene's germline CDR1 is KGHSH and CDR2 LQKENI. The CDR3 sequence is 14 residues long. V shed 6 bases and J shed 5 bases, with 11 bases lying between them. CDR3 in amino acids: CASSGTDNNSPLHF. CDR3 bases: TGTGCCAGCTCCGGGACGGATAATAATTCACCCCTCCACTTT.

The sample holds many counts of this clonotype. The V call is TRBV20-1, the J call TRBJ2-7; perhaps TRBD2 as D (6 bases). The ends were cut back, 5 bases at V and 3 bases at J, with 14 bases in the middle. The germline V gene encodes CDR1 DFQATT and CDR2 SNEGSKA (reference sequence). This CDR3 region has 13 residues. The CDR3 spells CSALGTSGYEQYF. In DNA form, the CDR3 reads TGCAGTGCTCTCGGGACTTCGGGCTACGAGCAGTACTTC.

The table lists this clonotype with many counts. The J gene is TRBJ1-5, the V gene TRBV5-1, with 7 bases identical to TRBD1. Germline loops: CDR1 SGHRS, CDR2 YFSETQ. With 4 bases clipped from V and 4 bases from J, the junction kept 2 bases outside the gene matches. The CDR3 is made up of 13 amino acids. CDR3 sequence: CASSQTGNQPQHF. In DNA form, the CDR3 reads TGCGCCAGCAGCCAGACAGGGAATCAGCCCCAGCATTTT. The full variable domain, with the rest looked up from reference TRBV5-1 and TRBJ1-5, is KAGVTQTPRYLIKTRGQQVTLSCSPISGHRSVSWYQQTPGQGLQFLFEYFSETQRNKGNFPGRFSGRQFSNSRSEMNVSTLELGDSALYLCASSQTGNQPQHFGDGTRLSIL.